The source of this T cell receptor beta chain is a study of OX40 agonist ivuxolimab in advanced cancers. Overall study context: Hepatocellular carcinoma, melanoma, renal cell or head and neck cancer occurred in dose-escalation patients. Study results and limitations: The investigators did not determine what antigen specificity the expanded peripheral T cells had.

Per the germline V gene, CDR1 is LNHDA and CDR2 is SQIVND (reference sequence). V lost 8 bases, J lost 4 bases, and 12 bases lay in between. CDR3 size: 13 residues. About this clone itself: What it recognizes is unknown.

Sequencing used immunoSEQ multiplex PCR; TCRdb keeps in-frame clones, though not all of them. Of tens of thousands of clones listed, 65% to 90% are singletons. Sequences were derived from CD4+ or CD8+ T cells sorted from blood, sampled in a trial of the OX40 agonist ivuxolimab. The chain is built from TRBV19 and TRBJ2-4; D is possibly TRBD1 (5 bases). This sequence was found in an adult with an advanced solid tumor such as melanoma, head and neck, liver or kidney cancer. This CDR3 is CASGAGRKNIQYF. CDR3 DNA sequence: TGTGCCAGTGGGGCAGGGCGTAAAAACATTCAGTACTTC.